The sequence of this TCR beta chain was determined in a study of cytomegalovirus exposure and HLA in healthy donors. Findings of the study overall: CMV antigen specificity of a few CMV-associated chains was confirmed in vitro. TCR beta chain V- and J-gene trimming was linked, in a later analysis, to a missense variant in DCLRE1C. Prediction of most subjects' HLA-A and HLA-B alleles by TCR beta sequences was reportedly accurate.

PCR primers comprised 60 Vbeta and 13 Jbeta primers. The data were produced by immunoSEQ multiplex PCR, yet TCRdb's version contains in-frame clones alone and is incomplete. The table lists 100,000 to 150,000 clones, around 72% of them singletons. V shed 7 bases, J shed 3 bases, and the junction held 11 bases outside the gene matches. The CDR3 length is 16 residues. The germline V gene has CDR1 LNHDA and CDR2 SQIVND (reference sequence). Details on this clone: Its antigen is still unknown.

This clonotype was obtained from a man between 25 and 39 years old in good health and CMV-seronegative. Sequenced material: PBMCs. V usage is TRBV19 and J usage is TRBJ2-3, with 9 bases that match TRBD2. The DNA of the CDR3 is TGTGCCAGTACCTCCTACTTGGCGGGGGGGACAGATACGCAGTATTTT. It yields the protein CASTSYLAGGTDTQYF. Supplemented by reference TRBV19 and TRBJ2-3, the full variable domain reads DGGITQSPKYLFRKEGQNVTLSCEQNLNHDAMYWYRQDPGQGLRLIYYSQIVNDFQKGDIAEGYSVSREKKESFPLTVTSAQKNPTAFYLCASTSYLAGGTDTQYFGPGTRLTVL.